The entry below gives a single T cell receptor (beta chain) sequence along with its context. This could be a read error, since a much larger clone is one nucleotide away. According to the study, TCR beta libraries were built with iRepertoire HTBI primers and CDR3-region Arm-PCR. Using its own MiXCR run on the multiplex PCR reads, TCRdb lists one record per CDR3 protein. This table has some 330,000 distinct CDR3 sequences, roughly 12% appearing once. The V gene end was trimmed by 6 bases and the J gene end by 5 bases; junction bases not matched to a gene: 13. The CDR3 totals 16 residues. Germline CDR1 and CDR2: MNHNS and SASEGT. This sample was included in a study of regulatory T cells in long-lasting Graves disease. Time point described: newly diagnosed GD, antithyroid drugs for less than 3 months. Isolated PBMC RNA provided the starting material for the TCR library. These data also featured in a second study, about T cells in Graves' hyperthyroidism and ophthalmopathy. That work states: Disease duration under 2 months; hyperthyroidism patients were aged 18 to 65. HTBI primers drove first-round RT-PCR of the TCR CDR3.

J is TRBJ1-5 and V is TRBV6-1, with 7 bases matching TRBD1. The material sequenced was peripheral blood mononuclear cells (PBMCs), taken at new diagnosis, from a patient treated with antithyroid drugs. This clonotype was obtained from a woman aged 18-30 years with Graves disease. The CDR3 protein is CASSEQGQYRYQPQHF. DNA for the CDR3: TGTGCCAGCAGCGAACAGGGACAGTACCGCTATCAGCCCCAGCATTTT.